A single sample gave rise to the 14 T cell receptor beta chains below, sequenced in a study of T cell responses to AZD1222 COVID-19 vaccine. Generated by immunoSEQ multiplex PCR, the TCRdb table keeps only in-frame clones and is missing some. The sample carries about 160,000 clones, roughly nine tenths recorded once. The sequencing here drew on peripheral blood, taken 28 days after the second AZD1222 dose. The source of these receptors is an adult who received the AZD1222 COVID-19 vaccine.

The V and J genes are TRBV4-3 and TRBJ1-6, with a weak D call TRBD1 (6 bases). With 2 bases removed from V and 15 bases from J, the gap between germline ends came to 23 bases. Per germline, CDR1 LGHNA and CDR2 YSLEER. This CDR3 spans 16 amino acids. The CDR3 loop is CASSQKAQGQGSILHF. CDR3 in DNA: TGCGCCAGCAGCCAAAAAGCCCAGGGTCAGGGGAGTATCCTCCACTTT.

This clone was seen just once. The rearrangement links TRBV30 to TRBJ1-4; no reliable D call. The ends were cut back, 0 bases at V and 7 bases at J, with 12 bases in the middle. The CDR3 spans 14 residues. Germline CDR1 is GTSNPN and CDR2 is SVGIG (reference sequence). In nucleotides, the CDR3 is TGTGCCTGGAGTGTAGATGTTGTTACTGAAAAACTGTTTTTT. Translated: CAWSVDVVTEKLFF.

The chain couples TRBV3-1 (or the pseudogene TRBV3-2) to TRBJ1-4; a weak D match, TRBD1 (5 bases). In germline, CDR1 is LGHDT, CDR2 YNNKEL (reference sequence). V was trimmed by 4 bases and J by 6 bases, leaving 12 bases between them. The CDR3 has 14 amino acids. In nucleotides, the CDR3 is TGTGCCAGCAGCCCCAGGGTTATTGATGAAAAACTGTTTTTT. This sequence encodes CASSPRVIDEKLFF.

The table lists this clone with a count of one. This chain connects TRBV3-1 (or the pseudogene TRBV3-2) to TRBJ2-7; D possibly corresponds to TRBD2 (7 bases). Germline CDR1 and CDR2: LGHDT and YNNKEL (reference sequence). CDR3 size: 14 residues. Trimming left V 4 bases short and J 2 bases short, with 12 bases between. Written as DNA, the CDR3 is TGTGCCAGCAGCCGAGAGGGGGGGCCCTACGAGCAGTACTTC. Translation gives CASSREGGPYEQYF.

This chain joins TRBV4-3 and TRBJ2-2, with 7 nucleotides matching TRBD2. V was clipped by 1 base and J by 0 bases; unmatched bases: 2. This CDR3 contains 16 residues. From germline, CDR1 is LGHNA and CDR2 YSLEER. This CDR3 is CASSQVAGANTGELFF. The DNA for the CDR3 is TGCGCCAGCAGCCAAGTCGCGGGAGCGAACACCGGGGAGCTGTTTTTT.

V is TRBV27 and J is TRBJ1-2; TRBD1 aligns across 9 bases. Losses at the gene ends were 6 bases for V and 7 bases for J; bases not matched to a gene: 3. CDR3 length equals 12 residues. Germline V gene lookup returns CDR1 MNHEY and CDR2 SMNVEV (reference sequence). The CDR3 protein is CASRTTGGGYTF. The CDR3 DNA reads as TGTGCCAGCAGAACGACAGGGGGTGGCTACACCTTC.

V usage is TRBV7-3 and J usage is TRBJ2-2; 14 bases map to TRBD2. The V gene's germline CDR1 is SGHTA and CDR2 FQGTGA. The length of the CDR3 is 17 residues. The V segment lost 4 bases and the J segment 4 bases; nucleotides outside the gene matches: 5. The CDR3 coding sequence is TGTGCCAGCAGCTCGGGACTAGCGGGAGATTTCACCGGGGAGCTGTTTTTT. It yields the protein CASSSGLAGDFTGELFF.

This clone showed up just a few times. The V gene is TRBV10-3, the J gene TRBJ1-1; D might be TRBD1 (5 bases). The CDR3 runs 14 residues. Germline V gene sequence: CDR1 ENHRY, CDR2 SYGVKD. With 0 bases removed from V and 4 bases from J, the gap between germline ends came to 9 bases. In DNA form, the CDR3 reads TGTGCCATCAGTGAGTCCCCCGGGGGCACTGAAGCTTTCTTT. Translating gives CAISESPGGTEAFF.

The chain recombines TRBV15 with TRBJ2-7, with TRBD1 matching over 9 bases. The V gene's germline CDR1 is LNHNV and CDR2 YYDKDF (reference sequence). J gave up 7 bases and V 1 base, and 11 bases lay outside the gene matches. This CDR3 is 16 amino acids long. The CDR3 loop is CATSRGEQGAQREQYF. CDR3 nucleotide sequence: TGTGCCACCAGCAGAGGCGAACAGGGGGCGCAGCGTGAGCAGTACTTC.

The rearrangement links TRBV11-3 to TRBJ2-7; 7 bases are a match to TRBD2. Germline-derived CDR1 and CDR2 are SGHNT and YENEEA. The CDR3 extends over 15 amino acids. The V segment lost 3 bases and the J segment 0 bases; nucleotides outside the gene matches: 5. Here the CDR3 reads CASSFGGGSSYEQYF. The CDR3 nucleotides read TGTGCCAGCAGCTTCGGCGGGGGTAGCTCCTACGAGCAGTACTTC.

This clone was detected only once. This chain links TRBV28 with TRBJ1-2; tentatively, D is TRBD1 (5 bases). Germline CDR1 reads MDHEN; CDR2 reads SYDVKM. The CDR3 runs to 13 residues. V was pared by 5 bases and J by 8 bases, with 15 bases between. CDR3 coding DNA: TGTGCCAGCAGTGAACGACAGAACATGGGCTACACCTTC. Residues: CASSERQNMGYTF.

The J gene is TRBJ2-7, the V gene TRBV7-2, with D maybe TRBD2 (5 bases). Germline CDR1 SGHTA, CDR2 FQGNSA. The V gene lost 5 bases and the J gene lost 3 bases, with 17 bases spanning the gap. The CDR3 covers 15 residues. In nucleotides, the CDR3 is TGTGCCAGCAGCCCGGGCGGGCGAAGCCTCTACGAGCAGTACTTC. Residues: CASSPGGRSLYEQYF.

The genes are TRBV19 and TRBJ1-5, with 8 bases that match TRBD1. The CDR3 is made up of 15 amino acids. Looked up from germline, CDR1 is LNHDA and CDR2 is SQIVND (reference sequence). With V trimmed by 3 bases and J by 1 base, 2 bases remained unmatched. The CDR3 sequence is CASSIRTGSNQPQHF. CDR3 bases: TGTGCCAGTAGTATCCGGACAGGGAGCAATCAGCCCCAGCATTTT.

The CDR3 DNA is TGTGCCACCAGTGATGGCAATCAGCCCCAGCATTTT. Protein product: CATSDGNQPQHF. This chain joins TRBV24-1 and TRBJ1-5; the D is unclear. This CDR3 region has 12 residues. With 3 bases removed from V and 2 bases from J, the gap between germline ends came to 1 base. The germline gives CDR1 KGHDR, CDR2 SFDVKD.